This is a list of T cell receptor beta chains from one sample in a study of T cell responses to AZD1222 COVID-19 vaccine. Assay used: immunoSEQ multiplex PCR; TCRdb lists only in-frame clones, some missing. The data show about 140,000 clones, 80% to 95% seen once. The sequences come from peripheral blood, collected on day 0 of AZD1222 vaccination. The source of these receptors is an adult in good health. Both conserved end residues are part of each CDR3. D genes are given only for firm matches. Size tells how often a clone was seen (once, few, many) or the class of an expanded clone, and some rows leave it out.

NA TRBJ2-1 TRBV27 NA TGTGCCAGCAGTTTGTGGCAGAATTACAATGAGCAGTTCTTC CASSLWQNYNEQFF
NA TRBJ1-2 TRBV19 TRBD1 TGTGCCAGTATTCCAAAGGGAGGACAGGGTGACTATGGCTACACCTTC CASIPKGGQGDYGYTF
NA TRBJ1-2 TRBV7-2 NA TGTGCCAGCAGCTTAGTCGTCCAGGGGAAGGGCTACACCTTC CASSLVVQGKGYTF
once TRBJ2-1 TRBV4-1 TRBD2 TGCGCCAGCAGCCATAGGGTGGCTAGCGGCTACAATGAGCAGTTCTTC CASSHRVASGYNEQFF
once TRBJ1-1 TRBV2 TRBD1 TGTGCCAGCAGTCTGTCCACAGGGGAGGCTGAAGCTTTCTTT CASSLSTGEAEAFF
NA TRBJ1-2 TRBV19 NA TGTGCCAGTTCGCCACGGCCAACACCGCCGTCGGGCTACACCTTC CASSPRPTPPSGYTF
NA TRBJ2-7 TRBV11-1 TRBD1 TGTGCCAGCAGACCACAGGGGGCCGGGACCTACGAGCAGTACTTC CASRPQGAGTYEQYF
NA TRBJ1-4 TRBV21-1 NA TGTGCCAGCAGCAAGGACGTCTTATCTGGTGAAAAACTGTTTTTT CASSKDVLSGEKLFF
once TRBJ2-1 TRBV6-5 NA TGTGCCAGCGTCACAGGACAGCCTACCGAGCAGTTCTTC CASVTGQPTEQFF
NA TRBJ1-4 TRBV10-2 NA TGCGCCAGCAGTGAGTCCTCCTGGGGGGCATATGAAAAACTGTTTTTT CASSESSWGAYEKLFF
NA TRBJ2-3 TRBV10-3 TRBD1 TGTGCCATCCGACAGGGGGCGGATGCAGATACGCAGTATTTT CAIRQGADADTQYF
NA TRBJ2-3 TRBV6-5 NA TGTGCCAGCAGTCCCCGGACCATCACAGATACGCAGTATTTT CASSPRTITDTQYF
few TRBJ2-7 TRBV9 NA TGTGCCAGCAGCCCGCACCTCTTACCCTACGAGCAGTACTTC CASSPHLLPYEQYF
NA TRBJ1-1 TRBV3-1/TRBV3-2 NA TGTGCCAGCAGCCAATCCCCCCAGGCCACTGAAGCTTTCTTT CASSQSPQATEAFF
NA TRBJ2-3 TRBV30 NA TGTGCCTGGAGTGTACTAGGGCGCCCCGGTACGGATACGCAGTATTTT CAWSVLGRPGTDTQYF
NA TRBJ1-6 TRBV2 NA TGTGCCAGCAGTGAAGGGACAGCCATCTATAATTCACCCCTCCACTTT CASSEGTAIYNSPLHF
few TRBJ1-2 TRBV7-9 NA TGTGCCAGCAGCCCCCGGCAGGGGACGGATGGCTACACCTTC CASSPRQGTDGYTF
NA TRBJ2-2 TRBV11-2 NA TGTGCCAGCAGCTTAGTTTCAGGGACGAACACCGGGGAGCTGTTTTTT CASSLVSGTNTGELFF
NA TRBJ2-1 TRBV9 TRBD2 TGTGCCAGCAGCGCTCTGGGCGGGAGACAAGGCGAGCAGTTCTTC CASSALGGRQGEQFF
NA TRBJ1-1 TRBV5-1 TRBD1 TGCGCCAGCAGCTTGGCCGAGGGACAGGGAGCTTTCTTT CASSLAEGQGAFF
NA TRBJ2-1 TRBV7-9 NA TGTGCCAGCAGCTTAGCGGGAGGTTACAATGAGCAGTTCTTC CASSLAGGYNEQFF
NA TRBJ2-7 TRBV27 NA TGTGCCAGCAGTATGGGGGACATGGCTGGGGGCGTTAAACGGCAGTACTTC CASSMGDMAGGVKRQYF
NA TRBJ2-2 TRBV27 NA TGTGCCAGCAGTCCTTTCCCCAGGGGCGTCTGGGTTAACACCGGGGAGCTGTTTTTT CASSPFPRGVWVNTGELFF
NA TRBJ1-5 TRBV7-2 NA TGTGCCAGCAGCTTAGGCGCACCCTGGATCAATCAGCCCCAGCATTTT CASSLGAPWINQPQHF
NA TRBJ2-1 TRBV20-1 NA TGCAGTGCTAGTCGGTCGGGAGAGGCAATCAATGAGCAGTTCTTC CSASRSGEAINEQFF
NA TRBJ2-3 TRBV11-2 TRBD2 TGTGCCAGCAGCTTAGATCACGAGCGGGCGGGGGGAGATACGCAGTATTTT CASSLDHERAGGDTQYF
NA TRBJ2-1 TRBV11-3 TRBD2 TGTGCCAGCAGCTTGATAGCGGGAGGCACCTACAATGAGCAGTTCTTC CASSLIAGGTYNEQFF
NA TRBJ1-2 TRBV9 TRBD1 TGTGCCAGCAGCGCCCAGACAGGGGGAGGTGGCTACACCTTC CASSAQTGGGGYTF
once TRBJ1-2 TRBV9 NA TGTGCCAGCAGCCCCAGGGGCGTTTGGAGCTACACCTTC CASSPRGVWSYTF
NA TRBJ1-5 TRBV5-1 NA TGCGCCAGCAGCTACGACGACAGGAAACAGCCCCAGCATTTT CASSYDDRKQPQHF
NA TRBJ2-5 TRBV24-1 NA TGTGCCACCAGTGATGGGCGGGAACAAGAGACCCAGTACTTC CATSDGREQETQYF
once TRBJ1-2 TRBV2 NA TGTGCCAGCACTAACATCCGTGGCTACACCTTC CASTNIRGYTF
NA TRBJ2-7 TRBV28 NA TGTGCCAGCAGTCTCCCTCAAACGGGCAGGGGCTACGAGCAGTACTTC CASSLPQTGRGYEQYF
NA TRBJ2-7 TRBV11-2 TRBD1 TGTGCCAGCAGCCTGGGACAGTCCTACGAGCAGTACTTC CASSLGQSYEQYF
NA TRBJ1-5 TRBV10-3 NA TGTGCCATCAGTGATGGGAATCAGCCCCAGCATTTT CAISDGNQPQHF
NA TRBJ2-1 TRBV24-1 TRBD2 TGTGCCACCAGTGACCACACTAGCGGACAGTTCTTC CATSDHTSGQFF
NA TRBJ2-7 TRBV3-1/TRBV3-2 NA TGTGCCAGCAGCTTGTTGGGCTTTGAGGAGTACTTC CASSLLGFEEYF
NA TRBJ2-5 TRBV2 NA TGTGCCATTACCGTGGGGGGAGAAGAGACCCAGTACTTC CAITVGGEETQYF
NA TRBJ2-7 TRBV15 TRBD2 TGTGCCACCAGCAGTGGCGGGAGGGCCTTCTACGAGCAGTACTTC CATSSGGRAFYEQYF
once TRBJ1-5 TRBV20-1 NA TGCAGTGCCAAAGGCGGGCAGCCCCAGCATTTT CSAKGGQPQHF